Listed below are T cell receptor beta chains from one sample, sequenced in a study of CD8 T cells in Susac syndrome. One entry per CDR3 protein, called by TCRdb with MiXCR from the immunoSEQ multiplex PCR reads. The sample includes under 150,000 distinct CDR3 sequences, around 94% of them seen just once. Sequencing used CD4+ T cells from PBMCs. The receptors shown here come from a human donor with multiple sclerosis. CDR3s include the opening cysteine and the closing phenylalanine or tryptophan. The D gene is left open where the match is weak. Size is omitted from some rows. Given values are once, few, many or a class for expanded clones.

>-|TRBV7-2|-|TRBJ2-5
TGTGCCAGCAGGCGGGACAACCTGGGGGAGACCCAGTACTTC
CASRRDNLGETQYF
>once|TRBV4-2|-|TRBJ1-2
TGTGCCAGCAGCACCCGACAAGACCAGGATGGCTACACCTTC
CASSTRQDQDGYTF
>-|TRBV6-1|-|TRBJ1-5
TGTGCCAGCAGCACTCTAAATCAGCCCCAGCATTTT
CASSTLNQPQHF
>-|TRBV9|-|TRBJ1-2
TGTGCCAGCAGCCCCGGGGAGCTTAACTATGGCTACACCTTC
CASSPGELNYGYTF
>-|TRBV7-6|-|TRBJ2-7
TGTGCCAGCAGCGGGCTCCGGCGGGACCACTACGAGCAGTACTTC
CASSGLRRDHYEQYF
>-|TRBV15|-|TRBJ2-1
TGTGCCACCAGCAGAGGAAGGGGCAATGAGCAGTTCTTC
CATSRGRGNEQFF
>-|TRBV30|-|TRBJ1-5
TGTGCCTGGAGTGTTGGGGGGGCGAGCAATCAGCCCCAGCATTTT
CAWSVGGASNQPQHF
>-|TRBV3-1|-|TRBJ1-6
TGTGCCAGCAGCCAAGAAGCGGCTTCCAGCAGCTATAATTCACCCCTCCACTTT
CASSQEAASSSYNSPLHF
>-|TRBV19|-|TRBJ1-5
TGTGCCAGTAGTATCCGCACGGTGGGGAATCAGCCCCAGCATTTT
CASSIRTVGNQPQHF
>-|TRBV7-6|-|TRBJ2-7
TGTGCCAGCAGGCCGGGGCCTTCTTCCTACGAGCAGTACTTC
CASRPGPSSYEQYF
>-|TRBV20-1|-|TRBJ2-6
TGCAGTGCTCCCAGTGTGAGCTCTGGGGCCAACGTCCTGACTTTC
CSAPSVSSGANVLTF
>-|TRBV6-2/TRBV6-3|-|TRBJ1-2
TGTGCCAGCGCAAGCGGGGGCGGATCCTATGGCTACACCTTC
CASASGGGSYGYTF
>-|TRBV7-9|-|TRBJ1-1
TGTGCCAGCAGCCCCCTCACAGGGAACACTGAAGCTTTCTTT
CASSPLTGNTEAFF
>few|TRBV5-1|-|TRBJ2-3
TGCGCCAGCAGCTTGAGGGGGATGGGGACAGATACGCAGTATTTT
CASSLRGMGTDTQYF
>-|TRBV3-1|-|TRBJ1-1
TGTGCCAGCAGCCAACTGGACAAGAACACTGAAGCTTTCTTT
CASSQLDKNTEAFF
>-|TRBV29-1|-|TRBJ2-7
TGCAGCGTCCTTTCCTGGGCCCGAGACTACGAGCAGTACTTC
CSVLSWARDYEQYF
>-|TRBV18|-|TRBJ2-5
TGTGCCAGCTCACCACGGAGGGGCCAAGAGACCCAGTACTTC
CASSPRRGQETQYF
>-|TRBV27|TRBD1|TRBJ1-1
TGTGCCAGCAGTCCCTGGACAGGGAGGGGTCGCACTGAAGCTTTCTTT
CASSPWTGRGRTEAFF
>-|TRBV5-1|TRBD1|TRBJ2-1
TGCGCCAGCAGCCCTGGACAGGGGGCCCTTTGGGATGAGCAGTTCTTC
CASSPGQGALWDEQFF
>-|TRBV30|TRBD2|TRBJ2-5
TGTGCCTGGAGTGTACCTCTTGGACTAGCGGGAGTTGAGACCCAGTACTTC
CAWSVPLGLAGVETQYF
>-|TRBV4-3|TRBD2|TRBJ2-5
TGCGCCAGCAGCCAAGCGCTGGCCCTAGCGGGGGTGGAGACCCAGTACTTC
CASSQALALAGVETQYF
>-|TRBV6-5|-|TRBJ1-6
TGTGCCAGCAGGATAAGTAATTCACCCCTCCACTTT
CASRISNSPLHF
>-|TRBV12-3/TRBV12-4|-|TRBJ1-2
TGTGCCAGCAGTTTAGGTGTGGGTGGCTACACCTTC
CASSLGVGGYTF
>-|TRBV3-1|-|TRBJ2-2
TGTGCCAGCAGCCAGATTAACACCGGGGAGCTGTTTTTT
CASSQINTGELFF
>few|TRBV3-1|-|TRBJ2-7
TGTGCCAGCAGCCAGATCCGGGGGAGGTACGAGCAGTACTTC
CASSQIRGRYEQYF
>-|TRBV2|TRBD1|TRBJ1-1
TGTGCCAGCAGTGTTGGTGAGGGGGCGAACACTGAAGCTTTCTTT
CASSVGEGANTEAFF
>-|TRBV6-2/TRBV6-3|-|TRBJ2-6
TGTGCCAGCAGTCCTGCGGGACGTCCCTCTGGGGCCAACGTCCTGACTTTC
CASSPAGRPSGANVLTF
>-|TRBV6-1|-|TRBJ2-7
TGTGCCAGCAGTGATGAGGGTCCAACCTACGAGCAGTACTTC
CASSDEGPTYEQYF
>-|TRBV6-1|-|TRBJ2-7
TGTGCCAGCTCGCGCTCGTACGAGGCCTACGAGCAGTACTTC
CASSRSYEAYEQYF
>-|TRBV20-1|TRBD1|TRBJ1-6
TGCAGTGCTGGACTGACGACAGGGCGAGATTCACCCCTCCACTTT
CSAGLTTGRDSPLHF
>-|TRBV6-2/TRBV6-3|TRBD1|TRBJ1-5
TGTGCCAGCAGCCTACGGGACAGGGTGCATAGCAATCAGCCCCAGCATTTT
CASSLRDRVHSNQPQHF
>-|TRBV7-2|-|TRBJ2-7
TGTGCCAGCAGCTCACGACAGAGCCTCTCCTACGAGCAGTACTTC
CASSSRQSLSYEQYF